This T cell receptor beta chain came from a study of cytomegalovirus exposure and HLA in healthy donors. Points from the study as a whole: Certain indistinguishable V segments, among them TRBV6-2 and TRBV6-3, were excluded. The authors enumerated over 150 TCR beta chains as linked to cytomegalovirus. When analyzed later, a missense DCLRE1C variant was found to be linked to TCR beta V- and J-gene trimming. Upon later analysis, HLA-associated TCR beta chains proved more clonally expanded than other, equally common chains.

Primers included in the PCR were 60 Vbeta and 13 Jbeta primers. TCRdb's copy holds only in-frame clones and misses some; the assay was immunoSEQ multiplex PCR. The table shows under 100,000 clones, with around 86% occurring only once. The germline V and J ends were trimmed by 3 bases and 8 bases, with 16 bases remaining between them. CDR1 and CDR2 from the germline V gene are MNHEY and SMNVEV (reference sequence). The CDR3 covers 14 residues. There are a few counts of this clone. Its antigen is as yet unknown. The sequence derives from a woman aged 65 to 85 in good health and CMV-seropositive. The chain links TRBV27 to TRBJ1-1; a possible D gene is TRBD1 (6 bases). Source material: PBMCs. CDR3 sequence reads: CASSLTSTGVEAFF. CDR3 in DNA: TGTGCCAGCAGTTTGACATCGACAGGAGTAGAAGCTTTCTTT.